Listed here are 5 T cell receptor beta chains from one sample, sequenced in a study of regulatory T cells in long-lasting Graves disease. Construction of TCR beta libraries relied on iRepertoire HTBI primers and on Arm-PCR targeting CDR3 regions. Via MiXCR, TCRdb re-called the multiplex PCR reads, giving one row per CDR3 protein. Among about 470,000 distinct CDR3 sequences, about 15% were seen once, and the ten largest hold approximately 15%. Regarding time point: newly diagnosed GD, antithyroid drugs for less than 3 months. PBMC RNA was the source of the TCR library. These sequences were also reported in another study, on T cells in Graves' hyperthyroidism and ophthalmopathy.

The sequenced sample was peripheral blood mononuclear cells (PBMCs), obtained at new diagnosis, from a patient treated with antithyroid drugs. The receptors stem from a woman in her twenties or thirties with Graves disease.

This clonotype was found many times. V and J are TRBV18 and TRBJ2-3; D unclear. Trimming took 0 bases from V and 1 from J, leaving 14 bases between them. Germline CDR1 and CDR2: KGHSH and LQKENI. This CDR3 is 17 amino acids long. Here the CDR3 DNA reads TGTGCCAGCTCACCACCCGCCGGCTACGGCGGCACAGATACGCAGTATTTT. Translation gives CASSPPAGYGGTDTQYF.

This clonotype was observed a handful of times. The rearrangement links TRBV28 to TRBJ2-5; D is uncertain. There are 14 residues in the CDR3. Germline CDR1 reads MDHEN; CDR2 reads SYDVKM. Deletions cut 2 bases from V and 3 bases from J, with 10 bases between. The CDR3 protein is CASSLVGQKETQYF. For the CDR3, the DNA is TGTGCCAGCAGTTTAGTTGGCCAAAAAGAGACCCAGTACTTC.

This clonotype was counted ten times or more. The gene calls are TRBV30 and TRBJ2-7, with D maybe TRBD1 (5 bases). The germline V gene encodes CDR1 GTSNPN and CDR2 SVGIG (reference sequence). The CDR3 is 14 residues long. V was trimmed by 0 bases and J by 0 bases, leaving 9 bases between them. Here the CDR3 DNA reads TGTGCCTGGAGTGTCGCAGGGCCCTCCTACGAGCAGTACTTC. This sequence encodes CAWSVAGPSYEQYF. The entire variable domain, with the rest obtained from reference TRBV30 and TRBJ2-7, is as follows: SQTIHQWPATLVQPVGSPLSLECTVEGTSNPNLYWYRQAAGRGLQLLFYSVGIGQISSEVPQNLSASRPQDRQFILSSKKLLLSDSGFYLCAWSVAGPSYEQYFGPGTRLTVT.

The rearrangement uses TRBV20-1 and TRBJ1-2; D ambiguous. The V and J ends lost 0 bases and 0 bases respectively, with 17 bases between them. Germline CDR1 DFQATT, CDR2 SNEGSKA (reference sequence). The CDR3 totals 17 residues. The CDR3 DNA reads TGCAGTGCTAGAGATCCGAGGGAGTGGCGGTCTAACTATGGCTACACCTTC. It translates to CSARDPREWRSNYGYTF.

This clonotype was detected ten times or more. V is TRBV7-3 and J is TRBJ2-1; TRBD1 matches 7 bases. The V and J ends lost 4 bases and 7 bases, in that order; junction bases with no gene match: 13. CDR3 length: 16 amino acids. The V gene's germline CDR1 is SGHTA and CDR2 FQGTGA. CDR3 nucleotide sequence: TGTGCCAGCAGCTCAATCCCACGGACAGGACCGAATGAGCAGTTCTTC. Residues: CASSSIPRTGPNEQFF.